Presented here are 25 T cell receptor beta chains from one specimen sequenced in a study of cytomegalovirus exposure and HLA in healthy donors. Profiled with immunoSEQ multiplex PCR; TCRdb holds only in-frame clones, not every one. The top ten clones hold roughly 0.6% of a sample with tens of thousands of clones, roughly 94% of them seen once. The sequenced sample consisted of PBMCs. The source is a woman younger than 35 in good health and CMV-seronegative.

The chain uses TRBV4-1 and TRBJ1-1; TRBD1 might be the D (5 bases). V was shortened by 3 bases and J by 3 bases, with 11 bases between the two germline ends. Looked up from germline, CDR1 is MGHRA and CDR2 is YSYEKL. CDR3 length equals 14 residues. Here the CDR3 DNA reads TGCGCCAGCAGCCACCCGGGGGGAGACACTGAAGCTTTCTTT. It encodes CASSHPGGDTEAFF.

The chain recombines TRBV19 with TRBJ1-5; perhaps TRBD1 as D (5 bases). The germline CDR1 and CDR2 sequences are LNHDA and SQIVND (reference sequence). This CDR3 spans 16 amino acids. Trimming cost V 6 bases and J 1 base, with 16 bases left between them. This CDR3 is CASRIPGGGSNQPQHF. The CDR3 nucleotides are TGTGCCAGTAGGATTCCCGGGGGGGGAAGCAATCAGCCCCAGCATTTT.

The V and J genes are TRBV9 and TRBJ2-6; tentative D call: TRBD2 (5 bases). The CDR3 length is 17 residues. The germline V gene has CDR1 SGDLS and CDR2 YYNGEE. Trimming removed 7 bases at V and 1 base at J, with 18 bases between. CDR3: CASGLAPQWSGANVLTF. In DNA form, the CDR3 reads TGTGCCAGCGGTCTAGCCCCACAGTGGTCTGGGGCCAACGTCCTGACTTTC. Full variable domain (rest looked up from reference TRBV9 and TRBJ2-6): DSGVTQTPKHLITATGQRVTLRCSPRSGDLSVYWYQQSLDQGLQFLIQYYNGEERAKGNILERFSAQQFPDLHSELNLSSLELGDSALYFCASGLAPQWSGANVLTFGAGSRLTVL.

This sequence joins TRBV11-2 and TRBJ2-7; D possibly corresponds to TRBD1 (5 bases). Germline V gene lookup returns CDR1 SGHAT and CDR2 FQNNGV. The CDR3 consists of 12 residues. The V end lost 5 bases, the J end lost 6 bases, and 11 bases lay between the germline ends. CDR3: CASSPQGSEQYF. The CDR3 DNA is TGTGCCAGCAGCCCGCAGGGTTCCGAGCAGTACTTC.

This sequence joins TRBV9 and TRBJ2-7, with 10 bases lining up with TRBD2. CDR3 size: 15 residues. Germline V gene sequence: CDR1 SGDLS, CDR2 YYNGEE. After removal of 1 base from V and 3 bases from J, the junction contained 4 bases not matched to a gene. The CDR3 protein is CASSVSTSGVYEQYF. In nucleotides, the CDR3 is TGTGCCAGCAGCGTAAGTACTAGCGGGGTCTACGAGCAGTACTTC.

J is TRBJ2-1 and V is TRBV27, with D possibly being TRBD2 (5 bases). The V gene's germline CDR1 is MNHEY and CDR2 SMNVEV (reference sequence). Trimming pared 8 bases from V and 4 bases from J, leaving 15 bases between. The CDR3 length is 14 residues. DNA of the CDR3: TGTGCCAGCTCTCCGGGAAGGGTTTACAATGAGCAGTTCTTC. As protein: CASSPGRVYNEQFF.

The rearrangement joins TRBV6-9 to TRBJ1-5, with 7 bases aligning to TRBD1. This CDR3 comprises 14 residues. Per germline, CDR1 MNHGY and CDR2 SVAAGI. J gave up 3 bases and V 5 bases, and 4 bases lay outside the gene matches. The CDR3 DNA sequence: TGTGCCAGCAGTCAAGACAGGGCCAATCAGCCCCAGCATTTT. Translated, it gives CASSQDRANQPQHF.

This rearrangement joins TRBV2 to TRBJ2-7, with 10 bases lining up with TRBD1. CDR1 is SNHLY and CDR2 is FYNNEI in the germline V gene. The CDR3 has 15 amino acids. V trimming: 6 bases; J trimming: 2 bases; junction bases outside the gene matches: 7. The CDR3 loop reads CASSLGQGGPYEQYF. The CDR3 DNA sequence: TGTGCCAGCAGCCTAGGACAGGGGGGGCCCTACGAGCAGTACTTC.

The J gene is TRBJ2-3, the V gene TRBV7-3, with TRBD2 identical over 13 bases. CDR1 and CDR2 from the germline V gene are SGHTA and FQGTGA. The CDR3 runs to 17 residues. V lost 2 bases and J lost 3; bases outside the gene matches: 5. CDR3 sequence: CASSLSGTSGVTDTQYF. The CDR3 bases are TGTGCCAGCAGCTTATCCGGGACTAGCGGGGTTACAGATACGCAGTATTTT.

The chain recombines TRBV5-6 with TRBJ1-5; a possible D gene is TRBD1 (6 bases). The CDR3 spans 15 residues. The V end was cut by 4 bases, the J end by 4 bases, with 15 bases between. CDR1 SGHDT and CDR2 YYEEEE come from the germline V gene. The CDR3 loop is CASSPPGQQNQPQHF. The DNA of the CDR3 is TGTGCCAGCAGCCCCCCGGGACAACAGAATCAGCCCCAGCATTTT.

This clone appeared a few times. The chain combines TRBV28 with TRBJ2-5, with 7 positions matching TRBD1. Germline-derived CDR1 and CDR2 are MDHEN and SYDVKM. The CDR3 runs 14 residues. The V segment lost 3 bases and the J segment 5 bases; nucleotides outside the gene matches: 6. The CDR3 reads CASSFTGESETQYF. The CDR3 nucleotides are TGTGCCAGCAGTTTCACAGGGGAATCTGAGACCCAGTACTTC.

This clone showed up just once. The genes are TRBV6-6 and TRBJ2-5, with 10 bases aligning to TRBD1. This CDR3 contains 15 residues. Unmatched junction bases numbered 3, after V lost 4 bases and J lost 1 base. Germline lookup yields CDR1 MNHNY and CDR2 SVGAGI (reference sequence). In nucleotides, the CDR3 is TGTGCCAGCAGTTTCCGGGACAGGGGCCAAGAGACCCAGTACTTC. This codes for CASSFRDRGQETQYF.

The CDR3 region is CASSPRQGEKLFF. The CDR3 bases are TGTGCCAGCTCACCCCGACAGGGTGAAAAACTGTTTTTT. This chain uses TRBV18 with TRBJ1-4; the match to TRBD1 covers 7 bases. The CDR3 sequence is 13 residues long. Germline V CDR1 and CDR2: KGHSH, LQKENI. Trimming cost V 3 bases and J 7 bases; bases outside gene matches: 2.

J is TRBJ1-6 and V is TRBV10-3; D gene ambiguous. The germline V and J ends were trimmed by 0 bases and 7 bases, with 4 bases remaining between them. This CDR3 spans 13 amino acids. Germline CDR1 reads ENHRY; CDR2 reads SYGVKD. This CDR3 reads CAISESTNSPLHF. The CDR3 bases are TGTGCCATCAGTGAGTCGACAAATTCACCCCTCCACTTT.

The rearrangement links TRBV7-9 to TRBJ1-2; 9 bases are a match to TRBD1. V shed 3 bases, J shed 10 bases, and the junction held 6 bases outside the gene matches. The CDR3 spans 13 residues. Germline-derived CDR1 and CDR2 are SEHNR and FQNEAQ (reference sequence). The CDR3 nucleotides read TGTGCCAGCAGCTTGGCAGGACAGGGGCACTACACCTTC. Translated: CASSLAGQGHYTF.

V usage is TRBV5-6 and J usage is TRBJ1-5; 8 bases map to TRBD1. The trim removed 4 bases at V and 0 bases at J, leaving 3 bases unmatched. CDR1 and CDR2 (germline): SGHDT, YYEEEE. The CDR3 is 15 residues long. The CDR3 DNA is TGTGCCAGCAGCGCACAGGGGGTTAGCAATCAGCCCCAGCATTTT. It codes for CASSAQGVSNQPQHF.

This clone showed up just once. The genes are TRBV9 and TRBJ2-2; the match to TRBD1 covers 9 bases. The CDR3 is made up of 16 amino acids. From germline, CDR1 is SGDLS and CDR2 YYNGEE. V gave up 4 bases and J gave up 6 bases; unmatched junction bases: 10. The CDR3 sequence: CASSPRTGVNAGELFF. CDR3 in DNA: TGTGCCAGCAGCCCGCGGACAGGGGTAAATGCCGGGGAGCTGTTTTTT.

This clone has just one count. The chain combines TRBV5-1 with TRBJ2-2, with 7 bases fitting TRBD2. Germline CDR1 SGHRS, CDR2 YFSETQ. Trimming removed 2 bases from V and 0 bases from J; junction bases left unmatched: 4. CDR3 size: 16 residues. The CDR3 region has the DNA TGCGCCAGCAGCTTCTTGGCGGGGGCGAACACCGGGGAGCTGTTTTTT. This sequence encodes CASSFLAGANTGELFF.

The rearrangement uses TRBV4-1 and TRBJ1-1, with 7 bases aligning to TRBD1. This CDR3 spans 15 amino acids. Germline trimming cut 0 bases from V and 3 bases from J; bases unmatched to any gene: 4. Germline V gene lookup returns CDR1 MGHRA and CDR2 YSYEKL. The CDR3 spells CASSQDRTGHTEAFF. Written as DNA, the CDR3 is TGCGCCAGCAGCCAAGACCGGACAGGACACACTGAAGCTTTCTTT.

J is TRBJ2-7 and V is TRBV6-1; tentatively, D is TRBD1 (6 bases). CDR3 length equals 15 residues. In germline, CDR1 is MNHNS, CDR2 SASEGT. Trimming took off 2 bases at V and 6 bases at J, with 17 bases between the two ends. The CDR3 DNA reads TGTGCCAGCAGTGAATTCAGAGGAACAGGGCGCGAGCAGTACTTC. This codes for CASSEFRGTGREQYF.

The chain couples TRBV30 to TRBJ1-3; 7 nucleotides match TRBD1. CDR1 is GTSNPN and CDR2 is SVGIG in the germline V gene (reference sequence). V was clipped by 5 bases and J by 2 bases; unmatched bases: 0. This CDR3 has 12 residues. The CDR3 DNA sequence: TGTGCCTGGGGGACAGCTGGAAACACCATATATTTT. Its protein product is CAWGTAGNTIYF.

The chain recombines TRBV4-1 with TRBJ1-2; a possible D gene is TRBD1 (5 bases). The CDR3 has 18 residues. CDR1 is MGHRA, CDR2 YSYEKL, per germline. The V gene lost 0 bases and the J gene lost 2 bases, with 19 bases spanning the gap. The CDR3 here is CASSQDRGQGQLNYGYTF. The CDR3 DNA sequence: TGCGCCAGCAGCCAAGATCGTGGGCAGGGTCAACTGAACTATGGCTACACCTTC.

The CDR3 here is CASIRGARNTEAFF. DNA for the CDR3: TGTGCCAGCATCCGGGGAGCCCGTAACACTGAAGCTTTCTTT. The V call is TRBV28, the J call TRBJ1-1; D unresolved. This CDR3 contains 14 residues. CDR1 is MDHEN, CDR2 SYDVKM, per germline. V lost 7 bases and J 2 bases, leaving 14 bases between the germline ends. Supplemented by reference TRBV28 and TRBJ1-1, the full variable domain reads DVKVTQSSRYLVKRTGEKVFLECVQDMDHENMFWYRQDPGLGLRLIYFSYDVKMKEKGDIPEGYSVSREKKERFSLILESASTNQTSMYLCASIRGARNTEAFFGQGTRLTVV.

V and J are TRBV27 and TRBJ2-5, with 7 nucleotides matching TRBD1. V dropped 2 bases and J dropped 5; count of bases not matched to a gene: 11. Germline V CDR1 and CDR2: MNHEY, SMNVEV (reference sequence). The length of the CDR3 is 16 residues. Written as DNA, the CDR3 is TGTGCCAGCAGTTTAAGGGGGCGGACAGTTCGGGAGACCCAGTACTTC. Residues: CASSLRGRTVRETQYF.

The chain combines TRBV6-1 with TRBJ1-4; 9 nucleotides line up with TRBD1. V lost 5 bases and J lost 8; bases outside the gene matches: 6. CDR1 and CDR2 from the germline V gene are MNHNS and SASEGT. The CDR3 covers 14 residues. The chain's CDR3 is CASSLQGAREKLFF. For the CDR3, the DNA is TGTGCCAGCAGTTTACAGGGGGCACGGGAAAAACTGTTTTTT.